The entry below describes one TCR beta chain. The germline V and J ends were trimmed by 2 bases and 0 bases, with 7 bases remaining between them. CDR3 length equals 14 residues. Germline assignment: CDR1 SGHVS and CDR2 FQNEAQ. The sample is drawn from a study of blood T cell repertoires in COVID-19. Across the study: The analysed material was cDNA or gDNA that came from T cells, B-cell-depleted T cells, or PBMCs.

Participants were aged 18 to 89 years from about two dozen US areas. Recovered status applied to Cohort 3 donors who had two consecutive negative PCRs. It also applied to those with clearance or with symptom resolution. Profiling relied on immunoSEQ multiplex PCR, and the TCRdb table lists in-frame clones only, not all of them. Of 250,000 to 300,000 clones in the sample, roughly 90% were seen once. This chain connects TRBV7-8 to TRBJ1-2; D is uncertain. Sequenced material: PBMCs or T cells enriched from blood (not recorded which). This clonotype originated in a middle-aged woman who had recovered from COVID-19. The CDR3 sequence is CASSLWAANYGYTF. CDR3 nucleotide sequence: TGTGCCAGCAGCTTATGGGCAGCTAACTATGGCTACACCTTC.